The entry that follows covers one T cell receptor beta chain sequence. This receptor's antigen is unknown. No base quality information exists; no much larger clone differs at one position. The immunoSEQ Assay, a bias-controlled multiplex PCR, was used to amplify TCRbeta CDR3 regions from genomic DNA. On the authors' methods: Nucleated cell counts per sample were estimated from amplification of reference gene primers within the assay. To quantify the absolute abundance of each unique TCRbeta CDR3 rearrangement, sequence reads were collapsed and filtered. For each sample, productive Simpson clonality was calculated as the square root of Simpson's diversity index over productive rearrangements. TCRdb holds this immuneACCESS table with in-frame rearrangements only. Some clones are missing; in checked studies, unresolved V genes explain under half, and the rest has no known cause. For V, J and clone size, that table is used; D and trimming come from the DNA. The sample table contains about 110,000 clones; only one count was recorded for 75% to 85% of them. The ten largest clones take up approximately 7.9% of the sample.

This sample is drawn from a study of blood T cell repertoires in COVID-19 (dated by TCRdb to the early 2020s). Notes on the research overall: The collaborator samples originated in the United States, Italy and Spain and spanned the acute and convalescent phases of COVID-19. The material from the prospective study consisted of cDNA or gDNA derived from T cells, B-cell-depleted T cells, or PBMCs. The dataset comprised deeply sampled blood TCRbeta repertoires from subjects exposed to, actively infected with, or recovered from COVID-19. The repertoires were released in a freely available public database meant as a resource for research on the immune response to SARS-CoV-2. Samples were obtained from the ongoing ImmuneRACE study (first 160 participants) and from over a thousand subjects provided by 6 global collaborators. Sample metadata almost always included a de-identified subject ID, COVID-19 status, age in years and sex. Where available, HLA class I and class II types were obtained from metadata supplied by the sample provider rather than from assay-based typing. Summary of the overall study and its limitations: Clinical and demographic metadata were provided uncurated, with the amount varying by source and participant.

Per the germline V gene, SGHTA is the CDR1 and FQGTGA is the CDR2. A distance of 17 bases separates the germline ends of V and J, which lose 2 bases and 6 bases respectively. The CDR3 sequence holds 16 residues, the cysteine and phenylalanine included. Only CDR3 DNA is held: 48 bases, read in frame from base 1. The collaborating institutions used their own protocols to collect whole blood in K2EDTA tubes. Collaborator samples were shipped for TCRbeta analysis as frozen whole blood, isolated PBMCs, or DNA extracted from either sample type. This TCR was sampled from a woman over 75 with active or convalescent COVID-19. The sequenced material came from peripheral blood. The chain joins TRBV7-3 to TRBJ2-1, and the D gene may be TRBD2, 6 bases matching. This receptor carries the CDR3 CASSLLGPDYSNEQFF. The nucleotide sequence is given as TGTGCCAGCAGCTTACTAGGCCCGGACTATTCCAATGAGCAGTTCTTC.